This T cell receptor (beta chain) stems from a study of beta chain features in type 1 diabetes. Study results and limitations: In comparison with healthy donors, patients had naive, central memory and Treg TCRB repertoires that appeared more similar. A PCR bias possibly favoring shorter templates would apply equally to patients and controls. Among all four CD4+ subsets, Type 1 diabetes patients had TCRB CDR3s that were moderately but significantly shorter.

Expressed TCRB transcripts were sequenced after all isolated RNA was converted to cDNA. Naive, central memory and regulatory T cell samples averaged roughly 3.5 million immunoSEQ reads each. TCRdb's table, derived via immunoSEQ multiplex PCR, lists solely in-frame clones and lacks some. The sample lists hundreds of thousands of clones; around 15% were seen once. This CDR3 comprises 12 residues. V lost 2 bases and J 4 bases, leaving 5 bases between the germline ends. Germline-derived CDR1 and CDR2 are SEHNR and FQNEAQ (reference sequence). This clone was seen a handful of times. Its cognate antigen is unknown. The sample holds other DNA sequences that translate to the same CDR3.

The specimen was naive CD4+ T cells from blood. The chain combines TRBV7-9 with TRBJ2-5, with D possibly being TRBD1 (5 bases). The clonotype comes from a man between 18 and 35 years old with type 1 diabetes. The CDR3 bases are TGTGCCAGCAGCTTAAGGGGAGAGACCCAGTACTTC. Encoded protein: CASSLRGETQYF.